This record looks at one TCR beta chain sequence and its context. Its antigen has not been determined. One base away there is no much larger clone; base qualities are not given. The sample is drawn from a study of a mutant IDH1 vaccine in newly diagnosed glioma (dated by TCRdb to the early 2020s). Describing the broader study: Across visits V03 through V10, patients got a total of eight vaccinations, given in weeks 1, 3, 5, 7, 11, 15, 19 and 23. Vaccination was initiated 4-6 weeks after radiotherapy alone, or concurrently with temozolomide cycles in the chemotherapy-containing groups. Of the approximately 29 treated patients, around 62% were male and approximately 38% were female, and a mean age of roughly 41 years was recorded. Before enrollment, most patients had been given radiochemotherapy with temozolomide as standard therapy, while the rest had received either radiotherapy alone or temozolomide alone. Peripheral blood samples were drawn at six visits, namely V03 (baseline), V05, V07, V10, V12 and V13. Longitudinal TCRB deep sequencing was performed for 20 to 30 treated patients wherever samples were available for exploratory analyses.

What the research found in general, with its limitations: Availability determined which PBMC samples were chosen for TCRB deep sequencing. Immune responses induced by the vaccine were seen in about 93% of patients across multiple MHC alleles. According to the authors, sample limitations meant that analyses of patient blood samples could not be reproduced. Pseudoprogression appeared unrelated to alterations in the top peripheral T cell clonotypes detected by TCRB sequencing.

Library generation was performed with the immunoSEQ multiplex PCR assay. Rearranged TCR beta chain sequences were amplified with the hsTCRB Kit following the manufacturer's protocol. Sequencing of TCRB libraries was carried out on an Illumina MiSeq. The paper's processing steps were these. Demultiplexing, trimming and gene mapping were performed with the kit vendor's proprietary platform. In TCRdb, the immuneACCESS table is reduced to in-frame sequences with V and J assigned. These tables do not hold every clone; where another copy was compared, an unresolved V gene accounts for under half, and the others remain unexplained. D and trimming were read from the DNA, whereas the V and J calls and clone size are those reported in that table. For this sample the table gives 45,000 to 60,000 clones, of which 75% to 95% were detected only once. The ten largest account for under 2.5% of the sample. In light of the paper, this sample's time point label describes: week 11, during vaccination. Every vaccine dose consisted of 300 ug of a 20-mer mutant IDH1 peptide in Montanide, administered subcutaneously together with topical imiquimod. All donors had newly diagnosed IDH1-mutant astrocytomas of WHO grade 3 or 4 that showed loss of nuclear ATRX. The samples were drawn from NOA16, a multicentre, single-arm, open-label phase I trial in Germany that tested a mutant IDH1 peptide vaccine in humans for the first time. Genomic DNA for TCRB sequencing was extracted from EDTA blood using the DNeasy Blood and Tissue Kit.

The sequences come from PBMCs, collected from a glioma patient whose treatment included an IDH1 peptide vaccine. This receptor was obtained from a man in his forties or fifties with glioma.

DNA sequence: TGTGCCAGCTCAGCAGGGCGGAACTATGGCTACACCTTC. Its protein reads: CASSAGRNYGYTF. The rearrangement combines TRBV18 with TRBJ1-2; TRBD1 is a weak D gene call, 5 bases matching. Measured from the cysteine to the phenylalanine, the CDR3 is 13 residues long. Only CDR3 DNA remains: 39 bases, in frame from the first base. Via the germline V gene, CDR1 is KGHSH and CDR2 LQKENI. V was cut back by 5 bases and J by 2 bases, leaving a gap of 9 bases between them.